This note documents a single T cell receptor (beta chain) sequence. The antigen is not known. The assay was immunoSEQ multiplex PCR, and TCRdb's table has in-frame clones only and misses some. The table includes 150,000 to 200,000 clones, approximately 86% detected once. These data belong to a study of T cell responses to AZD1222 COVID-19 vaccine. Study context: Analysis merged second doses at about 4 or about 12 weeks.

Germline CDR1 and CDR2: MDHEN and SYDVKM. Trimming took 2 bases from V and 3 from J, leaving 8 bases between them. The CDR3 spans 14 residues. Whole-study results and caveats: Clonal diversity was possibly underestimated, and the donors were mostly white British, with more females. Seropositivity was recorded at baseline in only a handful of AZD1222 recipients. Nearly half of the spike-specific TCRs reportedly recognize variant regions that carry no mutations.

This TCR was recovered from an adult in good health. This specimen was peripheral blood, taken on day 0 of AZD1222 vaccination. The J gene is TRBJ1-3, the V gene TRBV28; possibly TRBD1 for D (5 bases). CDR3 sequence reads: CASSLIDSGNTIYF. The CDR3 coding sequence is TGTGCCAGCAGTTTAATCGACAGTGGAAACACCATATATTTT.